This T cell receptor (beta chain) originates from a study of metastatic and nonmetastatic thyroid tumors. Nobody among the patients had been given any treatment before thyroid surgery. At least ten counts were recorded for this clone. MiXCR re-clonotyped the PCR reads for TCRdb. The sample has just over 30,000 clones; roughly a fifth are singletons. The CDR3 has 13 amino acids. V dropped 3 bases and J dropped 5; count of bases not matched to a gene: 2. CDR1 and CDR2 from the germline V gene are LNHNV and YYDKDF (reference sequence). The chain carries TRBV15 and TRBJ2-5; 8 bases are shared with TRBD2. This receptor was identified in a female donor with papillary thyroid cancer or a benign thyroid nodule (not recorded which). Some clones in this sample may be carry-over from other donors' samples. Sequenced: blood. The CDR3 loop reads CATSSIAGETQYF. Written as DNA, the CDR3 is TGTGCCACCAGCAGTATAGCGGGGGAGACCCAGTACTTC.